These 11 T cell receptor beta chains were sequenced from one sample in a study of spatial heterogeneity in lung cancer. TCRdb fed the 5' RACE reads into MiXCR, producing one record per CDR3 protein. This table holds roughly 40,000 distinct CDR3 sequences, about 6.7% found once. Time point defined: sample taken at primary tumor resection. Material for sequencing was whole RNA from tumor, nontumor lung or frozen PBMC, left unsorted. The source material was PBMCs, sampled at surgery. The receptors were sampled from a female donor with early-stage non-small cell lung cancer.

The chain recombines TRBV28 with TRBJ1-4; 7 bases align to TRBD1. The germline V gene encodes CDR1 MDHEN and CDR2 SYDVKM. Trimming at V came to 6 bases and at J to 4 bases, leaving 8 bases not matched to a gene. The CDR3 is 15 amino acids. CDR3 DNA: TGTGCCAGCAGAACACCGGGACAGAGTAATGAAAAACTGTTTTTT. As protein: CASRTPGQSNEKLFF. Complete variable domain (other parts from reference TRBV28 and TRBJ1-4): DVKVTQSSRYLVKRTGEKVFLECVQDMDHENMFWYRQDPGLGLRLIYFSYDVKMKEKGDIPEGYSVSREKKERFSLILESASTNQTSMYLCASRTPGQSNEKLFFGSGTQLSVL.

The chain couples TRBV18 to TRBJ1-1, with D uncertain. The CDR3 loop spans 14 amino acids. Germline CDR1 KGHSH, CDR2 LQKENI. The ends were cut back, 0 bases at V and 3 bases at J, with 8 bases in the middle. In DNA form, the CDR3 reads TGTGCCAGCTCACCACCGTCGGCGTACACTGAAGCTTTCTTT. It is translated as CASSPPSAYTEAFF.

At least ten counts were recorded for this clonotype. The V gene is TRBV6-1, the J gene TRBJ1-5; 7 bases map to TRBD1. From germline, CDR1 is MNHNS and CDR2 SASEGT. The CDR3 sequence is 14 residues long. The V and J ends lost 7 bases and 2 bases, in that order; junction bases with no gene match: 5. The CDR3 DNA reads TGTGCCAGCATCAGACAGGGCGGCAATCAGCCCCAGCATTTT. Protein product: CASIRQGGNQPQHF.

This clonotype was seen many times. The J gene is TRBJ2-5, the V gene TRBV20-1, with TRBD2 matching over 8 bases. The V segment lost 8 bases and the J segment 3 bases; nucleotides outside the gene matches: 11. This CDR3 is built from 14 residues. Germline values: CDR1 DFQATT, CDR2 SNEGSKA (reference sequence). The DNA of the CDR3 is TGCAGTTCGCTTCGGGGGGGTCCTAAAGAGACCCAGTACTTC. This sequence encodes CSSLRGGPKETQYF.

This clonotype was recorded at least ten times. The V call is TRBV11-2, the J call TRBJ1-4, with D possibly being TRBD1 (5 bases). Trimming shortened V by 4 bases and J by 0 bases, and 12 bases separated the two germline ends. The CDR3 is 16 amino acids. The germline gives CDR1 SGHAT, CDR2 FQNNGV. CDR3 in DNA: TGTGCCAGCAGCTCACCTCCGACAGCAACTAATGAAAAACTGTTTTTT. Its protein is CASSSPPTATNEKLFF. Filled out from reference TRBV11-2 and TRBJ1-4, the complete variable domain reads EAGVAQSPRYKIIEKRQSVAFWCNPISGHATLYWYQQILGQGPKLLIQFQNNGVVDDSQLPKDRFSAERLKGVDSTLKIQPAKLEDSAVYLCASSSPPTATNEKLFFGSGTQLSVL.

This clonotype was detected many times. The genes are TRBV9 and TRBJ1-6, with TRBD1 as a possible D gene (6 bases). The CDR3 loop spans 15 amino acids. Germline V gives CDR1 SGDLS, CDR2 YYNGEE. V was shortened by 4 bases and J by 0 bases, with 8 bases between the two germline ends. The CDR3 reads CASSKDSSYNSPLHF. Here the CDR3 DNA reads TGTGCCAGCAGCAAGGACAGCTCCTATAATTCACCCCTCCACTTT.

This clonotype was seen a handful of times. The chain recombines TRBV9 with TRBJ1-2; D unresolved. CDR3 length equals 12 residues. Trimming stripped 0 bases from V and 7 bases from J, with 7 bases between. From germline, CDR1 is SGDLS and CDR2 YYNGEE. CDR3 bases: TGTGCCAGCAGCGTAGGATCGGTTGGCTACACCTTC. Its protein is CASSVGSVGYTF.

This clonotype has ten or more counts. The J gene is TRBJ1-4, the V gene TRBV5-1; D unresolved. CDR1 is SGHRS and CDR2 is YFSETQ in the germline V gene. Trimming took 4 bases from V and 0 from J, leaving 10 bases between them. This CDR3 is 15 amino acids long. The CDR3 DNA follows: TGCGCCAGCAGCGGAACAGTTGCAACTAATGAAAAACTGTTTTTT. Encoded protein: CASSGTVATNEKLFF.

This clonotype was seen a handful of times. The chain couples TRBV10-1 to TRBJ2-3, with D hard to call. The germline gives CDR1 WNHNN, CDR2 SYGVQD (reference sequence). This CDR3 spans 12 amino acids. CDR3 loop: CGRLVPTDTQYF. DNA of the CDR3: TGCGGACGACTCGTCCCCACAGATACGCAGTATTTT.

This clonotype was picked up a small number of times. The CDR3 DNA reads TGTGCCAGCAGCCAACCGCGGTCTAGCGGGGGAAAAGATACGCAGTATTTT. The encoded protein is CASSQPRSSGGKDTQYF. The J gene is TRBJ2-3, the V gene TRBV14; 10 bases match TRBD2. The V gene's germline CDR1 is SGHDN and CDR2 FVKESK. The trim removed 2 bases at V and 5 bases at J, leaving 10 bases unmatched. This CDR3 spans 17 amino acids.

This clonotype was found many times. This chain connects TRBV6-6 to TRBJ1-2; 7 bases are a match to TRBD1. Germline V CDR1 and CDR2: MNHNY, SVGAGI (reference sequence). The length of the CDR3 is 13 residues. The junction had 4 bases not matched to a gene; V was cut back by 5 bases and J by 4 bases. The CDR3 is CASSPQGSYGYTF. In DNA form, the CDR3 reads TGTGCCAGCAGTCCACAGGGGAGCTATGGCTACACCTTC.